This TCR beta chain derives from a study of T-cell reconstitution after alpha-beta-depleted transplantation in children. The library targeted TCRbeta and was prepared with unique molecular identifiers. TCRdb reprocessed the PCR reads with MiXCR, giving one entry per CDR3 protein. The top ten clones hold around 5.6% of a sample with about 460,000 distinct CDR3 sequences, about 12% of them seen once. The CDR3 totals 13 residues. The V end was cut by 6 bases, the J end by 3 bases, with 12 bases between. Germline loops: CDR1 SNHLY, CDR2 FYNNEI. The table lists this clonotype with a few counts. This rearrangement joins TRBV2 to TRBJ2-7, with TRBD2 as a possible D gene (5 bases). This sequence originates from a human donor who donated a stem cell graft to a child with combined immunodeficiency. Sequenced material: PBMCs from the stem cell graft donor, taken from the stem cell graft. The CDR3: CASRLPLGYEQYF. CDR3 DNA sequence: TGTGCCAGCAGGCTGCCACTAGGCTACGAGCAGTACTTC.